This T cell receptor beta chain is drawn from a study of glioma-infiltrating T cells (dated by TCRdb to about 2016). Context from the whole study: Sequencing of TCR alpha- and beta-chain repertoires was performed on glioma tissue, on non-neoplastic brain tissue, and on matched peripheral blood mononuclear cells. The paired cohort comprised three low-grade glioma patients, 7 or 8 primary glioblastoma patients and three non-glioma patients contributing non-neoplastic brain tissue. To gauge divergence between tissue and blood T-cell populations, every tissue-infiltrating repertoire was compared against the peripheral blood repertoire from the same patient. Overall results and qualifications from the work: Group comparisons rested on small numbers: three non-neoplastic, three low-grade glioma and eight glioblastoma patients. Very few CDR3 sequences were shared between tissue and blood, attributed to high CDR3 diversity and limited sampling. VJ-independent divergence between tissue and blood was below expectation in non-neoplastic patients but above expectation in all gliomas, especially low-grade gliomas.

TCR alpha and beta CDR3 regions were amplified with the iRepertoire nested amplicon-rescue multiplex PCR (arm-PCR) platform from RNA. One-step reverse transcription and amplification used roughly 95-400 ng of tissue mRNA or PBMC total RNA as input. After bead purification, a secondary multiplex PCR added Illumina adapters, and libraries were gel-purified between 200 and 400 bp. Internal 6-nucleotide barcodes were carried by the libraries and were used for demultiplexing. Sequencing of the libraries was done on an Illumina MiSeq using 2x220 or 2x250 nucleotide paired-end reads. Under the source paper's analysis protocol: Paired reads were merged using FLASH 1.2.11 and were aligned to the GRCh37 human genome using BWA-MEM, after which TRA and TRB reads were extracted. V and J assignment used an IMGT-derived reference of cassette sequences and CDR3 motifs that included pseudogenes. Three-frame translation of reads was performed, and productive CDR3s were defined as those with a C...FGXG motif and no stop codons. A clonotype was defined as a unique combination of a V-J cassette pair and a CDR3 amino acid sequence. Reads were filtered by Hamming distance, thresholded by each sample's sequence error rate in mapped regions. TCRdb took the public reads, trimmed them with fastp at Q25, ran MiXCR for clone calling and kept in-frame beta chains. Rows are unified per CDR3 protein, each entry keeping the most common DNA and genes. These V and J calls derive from TCRdb rather than the authors' analysis. Counted in this sample were 150,000 or so distinct CDR3 sequences; more than 35% of them appeared once. Jointly, the top ten make up about 18% of the sample.

Measured from the cysteine to the phenylalanine, the CDR3 is 15 residues long. The DNA shown is the 45-base CDR3, in frame from base 1. Relative to germline, V is 5 bases shorter and J is 7 bases shorter, with 17 bases between their ends. For this clonotype: This receptor's antigen is unknown. Base qualities are not recorded, but no much larger clone differs from it by a single base.

This receptor was obtained from a human donor with low-grade glioma or glioblastoma, undergoing nonglioma brain surgery, or in good health (not recorded which). The chain employs TRBV12-3 or TRBV12-4 and TRBJ2-2, with a tentative D gene TRBD1 over 6 matching bases. Sequencing used glioma tissue, nonneoplastic brain tissue, or PBMCs (not recorded which). The sequenced DNA: TGTGCCAGCAGTGCCACAGGGCCGGTGGGCGGGGAGCTGTTTTTT. It translates to CASSATGPVGGELFF.